The 19 T cell receptor beta chains below all came from one sample that was sequenced in a study of blood T cell repertoires in COVID-19. TCRdb's table, derived via immunoSEQ multiplex PCR, lists solely in-frame clones and lacks some. The sample carries about 230,000 clones, roughly nine tenths recorded once. Sequencing was performed on PBMCs or T cells enriched from blood (not recorded which). The receptors derive from a woman aged 25 to 45 with acute COVID-19.

The rearrangement uses TRBV10-3 and TRBJ1-2; 12 nucleotides agree with TRBD1. Germline-derived CDR1 and CDR2 are ENHRY and SYGVKD. Trimming cost V 3 bases and J 5 bases; bases outside gene matches: 4. The CDR3 is made up of 15 amino acids. CDR3 loop: CAISDGTGGRYGYTF. CDR3 coding DNA: TGTGCCATCAGTGATGGGACAGGGGGCAGATATGGCTACACCTTC.

The J gene is TRBJ1-1, the V gene TRBV5-4; possible D gene TRBD1, 6 bases. From germline, CDR1 is SGHNT and CDR2 YYREEE (reference sequence). Trimming removed 0 bases at V and 5 bases at J, with 20 bases between. This CDR3 is 17 amino acids long. CDR3: CASSLGVTGYGRTEAFF. The CDR3 region has the DNA TGTGCCAGCAGCTTGGGGGTAACAGGGTATGGTAGGACTGAAGCTTTCTTT.

CDR3 nucleotide sequence: TGCGCCAGCAGCCAACGGACACACGACTATGGCTACACCTTC. Encoded protein: CASSQRTHDYGYTF. The chain combines TRBV4-3 with TRBJ1-2, with D possibly matching TRBD1 (5 bases). CDR1 is LGHNA and CDR2 is YSLEER in the germline V gene. The CDR3 loop spans 14 amino acids. V gave up 2 bases and J gave up 3 bases, with 10 bases separating them.

A single count supports this clone. The V call is TRBV5-4, the J call TRBJ1-2, with TRBD1 identical over 7 bases. Germline values: CDR1 SGHNT, CDR2 YYREEE (reference sequence). The CDR3 has 17 amino acids. Trimming took 0 bases from V and 0 from J; bases not matched to a gene: 8. CDR3 sequence: CASSLARGAPSNYGYTF. In DNA, the CDR3 is TGTGCCAGCAGCTTGGCCAGGGGGGCACCCTCTAACTATGGCTACACCTTC.

The chain combines TRBV2 with TRBJ2-2; D possibly corresponds to TRBD1 (5 bases). CDR1 and CDR2 (germline): SNHLY, FYNNEI. The length of the CDR3 is 15 residues. V was clipped by 4 bases and J by 1 base, with 10 bases between them. The CDR3 is CASSGQGRNTGELFF. CDR3 in DNA: TGTGCCAGCAGTGGTCAGGGAAGGAACACCGGGGAGCTGTTTTTT.

This clone occurred a few times. The J gene is TRBJ1-3, the V gene TRBV7-2; D unclear. The CDR3 has 15 residues. In germline, CDR1 is SGHTA, CDR2 FQGNSA. V gave up 1 base and J gave up 4 bases, with 11 bases separating them. Here the CDR3 reads CASSLEALAGNTIYF. The CDR3 DNA sequence: TGTGCCAGCAGCTTAGAAGCGTTAGCCGGAAACACCATATATTTT.

The V call is TRBV7-9, the J call TRBJ1-1; D possibly corresponds to TRBD1 (6 bases). The CDR3 loop spans 16 amino acids. Germline V gene data show CDR1 as SEHNR and CDR2 as FQNEAQ (reference sequence). Trimming left V 5 bases short and J 1 base short, with 17 bases between. The DNA of the CDR3 is TGTGCCAGCAGCCGACAGGCCGACCTGGGGAACACTGAAGCTTTCTTT. It encodes CASSRQADLGNTEAFF. Drawing the rest from reference TRBV7-9 and TRBJ1-1, the complete variable domain is DTGVSQNPRHKITKRGQNVTFRCDPISEHNRLYWYRQTLGQGPEFLTYFQNEAQLEKSRLLSDRFSAERPKGSFSTLEIQRTEQGDSAMYLCASSRQADLGNTEAFFGQGTRLTVV.

The chain is built from TRBV6-1 and TRBJ1-5; 7 bases fit TRBD1. V was pared by 3 bases and J by 7 bases, with 12 bases of the junction left unmatched. The germline CDR1 and CDR2 sequences are MNHNS and SASEGT. The CDR3 consists of 16 residues. The CDR3 here is CASSEMTGFARQPQHF. The DNA of the CDR3 is TGTGCCAGCAGTGAGATGACAGGGTTTGCCCGACAGCCCCAGCATTTT.

This clone was observed a single time. The chain uses TRBV6-6 and TRBJ2-5; D is unresolved. The CDR3 totals 13 residues. Trimming removed 6 bases from V and 5 bases from J, with 13 bases in between. Germline V gene sequence: CDR1 MNHNY, CDR2 SVGAGI (reference sequence). In nucleotides, the CDR3 is TGTGCCAGCAGCCTCCCCAATCGGGAGACCCAGTACTTC. Protein sequence: CASSLPNRETQYF.

The chain employs TRBV28 and TRBJ2-2; D is possibly TRBD2 (5 bases). CDR3 size: 16 residues. In germline, CDR1 is MDHEN, CDR2 SYDVKM. With 5 bases removed from V and 5 bases from J, the gap between germline ends came to 18 bases. CDR3 in DNA: TGTGCCAGCAGTCCCTCTATTTCGGGGTGGACCGGGGAGCTGTTTTTT. It translates to CASSPSISGWTGELFF.

The chain couples TRBV19 to TRBJ1-1; tentative D call: TRBD1 (6 bases). The CDR3 extends over 13 amino acids. Germline CDR1 is LNHDA and CDR2 is SQIVND (reference sequence). The V and J ends lost 4 bases and 4 bases respectively, with 10 bases between them. This chain's CDR3 is CASSTGTITEAFF. As DNA, the CDR3 is TGTGCCAGTAGTACCGGGACAATCACTGAAGCTTTCTTT.

V is TRBV9 and J is TRBJ2-2, with TRBD1 matching 10 bases. The CDR3 extends over 16 amino acids. V was pared by 4 bases and J by 0 bases, with 3 bases of the junction left unmatched. Germline loops: CDR1 SGDLS, CDR2 YYNGEE. CDR3 region: CASSLTGGANTGELFF. As DNA, the CDR3 is TGTGCCAGCAGCCTGACAGGGGGCGCGAACACCGGGGAGCTGTTTTTT.

The V call is TRBV13, the J call TRBJ1-6, with D perhaps TRBD1 (5 bases). The CDR3 is 17 residues long. Trimming cost V 0 bases and J 5 bases, with 14 bases left between them. Per germline, CDR1 PRHDT and CDR2 FYEKMQ (reference sequence). CDR3: CASSLGRGTRDNSPLHF. Here the CDR3 DNA reads TGTGCCAGCAGCTTAGGACGGGGGACTAGGGATAATTCACCCCTCCACTTT.

The rearrangement joins TRBV19 to TRBJ2-1, with 12 bases aligning to TRBD2. The junction had 10 bases not matched to a gene; V was cut back by 10 bases and J by 6 bases. CDR1 LNHDA and CDR2 SQIVND come from the germline V gene (reference sequence). There are 15 residues in the CDR3. CDR3 nucleotides: TGTGCCACTGTACCTAGCGGGGGGGATATCAATGAGCAGTTCTTC. This translates into CATVPSGGDINEQFF.

The rearrangement joins TRBV4-1 to TRBJ1-1; D is perhaps TRBD1 (6 bases). The V end lost 5 bases, the J end lost 0 bases, and 13 bases lay between the germline ends. CDR1 and CDR2 (germline): MGHRA, YSYEKL. There are 15 residues in the CDR3. The CDR3 sequence: CASSVTGQMNTEAFF. CDR3 DNA sequence: TGCGCCAGCAGCGTCACAGGACAGATGAACACTGAAGCTTTCTTT.

This clone occurred once. This rearrangement joins TRBV9 to TRBJ2-3; perhaps TRBD1 as D (6 bases). Trimming took 3 bases from V and 1 from J, leaving 6 bases between them. Germline V CDR1 and CDR2: SGDLS, YYNGEE. This CDR3 comprises 13 residues. Here the CDR3 reads CASSEGGTDTQYF. CDR3 DNA sequence: TGTGCCAGCAGCGAGGGGGGCACAGATACGCAGTATTTT.

This clone appeared once. CDR3 nucleotide sequence: TGTGCTAGTGGTCCCGAAAGGGGTATGCCCCGGTCCTATGGCTACACCTTC. The encoded protein is CASGPERGMPRSYGYTF. This chain connects TRBV12-5 to TRBJ1-2, with D tentatively TRBD1 (5 bases). In germline, CDR1 is LGHNT, CDR2 FRNRAP. Trimming stripped 5 bases from V and 4 bases from J, with 23 bases between. This CDR3 region has 17 residues. Filled out from reference TRBV12-5 and TRBJ1-2, the complete variable domain reads DARVTQTPRHKVTEMGQEVTMRCQPILGHNTVFWYRQTMMQGLELLAYFRNRAPLDDSGMPKDRFSAEMPDATLATLKIQPSEPRDSAVYFCASGPERGMPRSYGYTFGSGTRLTVV.

The count of this clone is one. The chain recombines TRBV30 with TRBJ1-2, with D possibly TRBD1 on 5 matching bases. The CDR3 has 13 amino acids. V was cut by 3 bases and J by 4 bases, with 12 bases left in between. Germline assignment: CDR1 GTSNPN and CDR2 SVGIG (reference sequence). The CDR3 DNA reads TGTGCCTGGAGAGGGGTTACTCCCTATGGCTACACCTTC. The encoded protein is CAWRGVTPYGYTF.

The rearrangement uses TRBV13 and TRBJ2-1; 12 bases are a match to TRBD2. The junction had 5 bases not matched to a gene; V was cut back by 0 bases and J by 8 bases. Germline-derived CDR1 and CDR2 are PRHDT and FYEKMQ (reference sequence). The CDR3 is made up of 16 amino acids. CDR3: CASSLGPSGGAYEQFF. In DNA, the CDR3 is TGTGCCAGCAGCTTAGGCCCTAGCGGGGGGGCGTATGAGCAGTTCTTC. Based on the CDR3 plus reference TRBV13 and TRBJ2-1, the full variable domain is AAGVIQSPRHLIKEKRETATLKCYPIPRHDTVYWYQQGPGQDPQFLISFYEKMQSDKGSIPDRFSAQQFSDYHSELNMSSLELGDSALYFCASSLGPSGGAYEQFFGPGTRLTVL.